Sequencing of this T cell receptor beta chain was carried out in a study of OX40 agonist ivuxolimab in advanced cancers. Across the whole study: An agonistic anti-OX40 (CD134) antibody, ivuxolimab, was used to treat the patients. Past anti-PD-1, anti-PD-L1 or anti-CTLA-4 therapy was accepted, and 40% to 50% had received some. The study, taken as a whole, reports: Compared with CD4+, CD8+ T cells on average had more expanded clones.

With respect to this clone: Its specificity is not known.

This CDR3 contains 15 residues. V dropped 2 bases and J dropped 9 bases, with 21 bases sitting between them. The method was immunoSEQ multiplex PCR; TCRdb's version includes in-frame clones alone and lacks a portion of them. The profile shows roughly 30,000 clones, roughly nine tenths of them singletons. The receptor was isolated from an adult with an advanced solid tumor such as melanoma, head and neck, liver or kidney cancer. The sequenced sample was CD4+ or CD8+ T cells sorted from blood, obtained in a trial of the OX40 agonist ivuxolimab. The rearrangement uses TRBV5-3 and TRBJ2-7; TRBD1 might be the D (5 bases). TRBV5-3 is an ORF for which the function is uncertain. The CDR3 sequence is CARSFVWGGITWQYF. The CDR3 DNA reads TGTGCCAGAAGCTTCGTTTGGGGCGGCATTACGTGGCAGTACTTC.